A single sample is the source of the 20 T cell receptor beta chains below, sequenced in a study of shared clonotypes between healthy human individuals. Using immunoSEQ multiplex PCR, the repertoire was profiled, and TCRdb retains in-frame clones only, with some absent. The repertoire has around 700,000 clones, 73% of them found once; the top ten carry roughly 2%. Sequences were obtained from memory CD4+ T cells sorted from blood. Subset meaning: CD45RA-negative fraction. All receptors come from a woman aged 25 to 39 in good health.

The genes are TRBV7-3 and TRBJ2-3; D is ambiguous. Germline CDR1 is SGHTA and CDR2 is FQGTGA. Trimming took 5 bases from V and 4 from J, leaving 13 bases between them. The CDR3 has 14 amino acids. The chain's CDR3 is CASSPKGSADTQYF. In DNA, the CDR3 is TGTGCCAGCAGCCCAAAGGGAAGTGCAGATACGCAGTATTTT.

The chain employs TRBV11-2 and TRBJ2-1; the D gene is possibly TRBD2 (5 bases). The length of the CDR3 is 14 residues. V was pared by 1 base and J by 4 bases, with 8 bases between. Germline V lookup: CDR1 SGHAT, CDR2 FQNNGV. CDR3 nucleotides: TGTGCCAGCAGCTTAGTTCGGGGATACAATGAGCAGTTCTTC. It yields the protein CASSLVRGYNEQFF.

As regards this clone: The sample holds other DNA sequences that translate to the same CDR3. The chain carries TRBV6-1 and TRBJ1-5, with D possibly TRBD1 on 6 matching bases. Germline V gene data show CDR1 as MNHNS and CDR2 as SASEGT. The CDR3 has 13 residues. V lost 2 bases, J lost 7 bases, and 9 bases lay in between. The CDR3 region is CASSELGGQPQHF. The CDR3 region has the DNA TGTGCCAGCAGTGAATTAGGGGGACAGCCCCAGCATTTT.

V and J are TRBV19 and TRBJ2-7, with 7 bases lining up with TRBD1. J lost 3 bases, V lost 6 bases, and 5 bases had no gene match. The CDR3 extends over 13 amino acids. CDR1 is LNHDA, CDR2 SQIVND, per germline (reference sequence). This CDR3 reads CASSLGQDYEQYF. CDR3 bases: TGTGCCAGTAGCCTAGGACAGGACTACGAGCAGTACTTC.

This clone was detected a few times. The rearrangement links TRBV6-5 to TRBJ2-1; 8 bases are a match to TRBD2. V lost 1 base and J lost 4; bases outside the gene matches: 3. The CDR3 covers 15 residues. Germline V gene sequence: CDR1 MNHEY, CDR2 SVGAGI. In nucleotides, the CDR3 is TGTGCCAGCAGTTACTATACGGGAGGGTACAATGAGCAGTTCTTC. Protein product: CASSYYTGGYNEQFF.

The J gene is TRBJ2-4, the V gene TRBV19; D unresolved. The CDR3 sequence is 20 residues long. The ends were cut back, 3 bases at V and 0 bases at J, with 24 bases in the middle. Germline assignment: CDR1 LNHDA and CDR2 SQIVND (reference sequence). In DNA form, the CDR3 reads TGTGCCAGTAGTATTTGGTCCCGGGCCCAAACCTCAGTAGCCAAAAACATTCAGTACTTC. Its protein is CASSIWSRAQTSVAKNIQYF.

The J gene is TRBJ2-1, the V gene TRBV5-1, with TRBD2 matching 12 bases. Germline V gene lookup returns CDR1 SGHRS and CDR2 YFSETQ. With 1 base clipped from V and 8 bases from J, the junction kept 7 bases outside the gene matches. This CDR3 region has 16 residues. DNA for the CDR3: TGCGCCAGCAGCTTGTCTGTGACTAGCGGGAGTTATGAGCAGTTCTTC. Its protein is CASSLSVTSGSYEQFF.

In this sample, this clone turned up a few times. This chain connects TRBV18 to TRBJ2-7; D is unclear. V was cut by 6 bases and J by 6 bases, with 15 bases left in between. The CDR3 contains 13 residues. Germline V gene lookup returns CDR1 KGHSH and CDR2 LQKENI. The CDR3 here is CASSFLSSSEQYF. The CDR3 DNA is TGTGCCAGCTCGTTCCTCTCTTCATCCGAGCAGTACTTC.

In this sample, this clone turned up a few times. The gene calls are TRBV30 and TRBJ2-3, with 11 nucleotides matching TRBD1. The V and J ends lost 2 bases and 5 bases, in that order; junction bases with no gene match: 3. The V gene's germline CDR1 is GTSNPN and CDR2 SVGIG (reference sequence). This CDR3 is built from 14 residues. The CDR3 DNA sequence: TGTGCCTGGAGTCCCGGGACAGGGGGAGATACGCAGTATTTT. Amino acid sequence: CAWSPGTGGDTQYF.

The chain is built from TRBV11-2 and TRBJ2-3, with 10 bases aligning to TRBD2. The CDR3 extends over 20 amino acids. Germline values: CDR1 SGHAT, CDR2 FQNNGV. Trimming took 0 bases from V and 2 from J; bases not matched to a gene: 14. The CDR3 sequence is CASSLEEILAGEMDTDTQYF. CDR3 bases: TGTGCCAGCAGCTTAGAGGAGATCCTAGCGGGAGAAATGGACACAGATACGCAGTATTTT.

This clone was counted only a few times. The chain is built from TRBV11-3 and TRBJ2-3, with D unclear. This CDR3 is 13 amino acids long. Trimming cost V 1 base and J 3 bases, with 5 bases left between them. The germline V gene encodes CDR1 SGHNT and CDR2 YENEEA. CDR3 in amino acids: CASSLGQTDTQYF. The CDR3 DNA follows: TGTGCCAGCAGCTTAGGGCAGACAGATACGCAGTATTTT.

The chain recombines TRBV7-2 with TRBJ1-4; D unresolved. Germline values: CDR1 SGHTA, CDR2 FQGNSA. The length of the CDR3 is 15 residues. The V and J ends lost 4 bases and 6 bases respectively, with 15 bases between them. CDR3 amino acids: CASSSSTGLYEKLFF. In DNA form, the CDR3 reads TGTGCCAGCAGCTCTAGCACGGGGTTGTATGAAAAACTGTTTTTT.

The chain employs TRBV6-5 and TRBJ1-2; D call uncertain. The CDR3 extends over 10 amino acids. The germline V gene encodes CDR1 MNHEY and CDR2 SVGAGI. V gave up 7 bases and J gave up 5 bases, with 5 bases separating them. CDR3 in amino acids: CASIGYGYTF. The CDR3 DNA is TGTGCCAGCATAGGGTATGGCTACACCTTC.

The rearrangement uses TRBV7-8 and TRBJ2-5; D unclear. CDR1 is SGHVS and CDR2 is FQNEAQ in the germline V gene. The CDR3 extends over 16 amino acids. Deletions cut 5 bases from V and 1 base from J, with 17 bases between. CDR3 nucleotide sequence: TGTGCCAGCAGCCCACCCCTCCGGACCTTCCAAGAGACCCAGTACTTC. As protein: CASSPPLRTFQETQYF.

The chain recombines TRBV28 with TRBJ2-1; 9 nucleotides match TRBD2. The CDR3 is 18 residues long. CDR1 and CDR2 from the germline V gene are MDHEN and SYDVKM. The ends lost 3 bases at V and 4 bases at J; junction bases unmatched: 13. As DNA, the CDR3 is TGTGCCAGCAGTTTTGTGGGTAGCGGGAGTAGTTTGTACAATGAGCAGTTCTTC. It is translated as CASSFVGSGSSLYNEQFF.

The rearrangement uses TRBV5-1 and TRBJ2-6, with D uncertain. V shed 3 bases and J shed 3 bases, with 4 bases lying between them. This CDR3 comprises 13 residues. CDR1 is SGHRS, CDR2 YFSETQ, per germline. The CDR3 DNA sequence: TGCGCCAGCAGCTGGGGTGGGGCCAACGTCCTGACTTTC. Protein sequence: CASSWGGANVLTF.

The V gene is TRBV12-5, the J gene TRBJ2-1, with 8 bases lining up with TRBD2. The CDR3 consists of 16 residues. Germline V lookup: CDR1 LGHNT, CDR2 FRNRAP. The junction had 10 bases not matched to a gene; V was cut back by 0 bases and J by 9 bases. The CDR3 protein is CASGLVLTGRATEQFF. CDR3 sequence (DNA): TGTGCTAGTGGTTTGGTACTTACCGGGAGGGCCACTGAGCAGTTCTTC. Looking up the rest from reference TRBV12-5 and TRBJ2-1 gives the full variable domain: DARVTQTPRHKVTEMGQEVTMRCQPILGHNTVFWYRQTMMQGLELLAYFRNRAPLDDSGMPKDRFSAEMPDATLATLKIQPSEPRDSAVYFCASGLVLTGRATEQFFGPGTRLTVL.

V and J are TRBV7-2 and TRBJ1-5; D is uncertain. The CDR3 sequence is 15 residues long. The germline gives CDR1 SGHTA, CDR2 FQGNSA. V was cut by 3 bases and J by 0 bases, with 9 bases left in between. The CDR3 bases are TGTGCCAGCAGCTTGGGCCTTATTAGCAATCAGCCCCAGCATTTT. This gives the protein CASSLGLISNQPQHF. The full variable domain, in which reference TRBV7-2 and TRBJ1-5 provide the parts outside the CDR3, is GAGVSQSPSNKVTEKGKDVELRCDPISGHTALYWYRQSLGQGLEFLIYFQGNSAPDKSGLPSDRFSAERTGGSVSTLTIQRTQQEDSAVYLCASSLGLISNQPQHFGDGTRLSIL.

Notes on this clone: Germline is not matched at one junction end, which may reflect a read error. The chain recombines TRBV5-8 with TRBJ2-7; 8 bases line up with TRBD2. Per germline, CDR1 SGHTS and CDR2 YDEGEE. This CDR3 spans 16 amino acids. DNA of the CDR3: TGTGCCAGCAGCTTGGGACTAAGCGGGAGTTCCTCCGAGCAGTACTTC. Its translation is CASSLGLSGSSSEQYF.

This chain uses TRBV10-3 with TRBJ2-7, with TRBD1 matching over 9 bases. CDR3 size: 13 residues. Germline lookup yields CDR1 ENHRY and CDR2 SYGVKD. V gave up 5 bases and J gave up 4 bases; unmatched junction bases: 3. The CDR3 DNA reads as TGTGCCATCAGTCCGGGACAGGGATACGAGCAGTACTTC. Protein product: CAISPGQGYEQYF.